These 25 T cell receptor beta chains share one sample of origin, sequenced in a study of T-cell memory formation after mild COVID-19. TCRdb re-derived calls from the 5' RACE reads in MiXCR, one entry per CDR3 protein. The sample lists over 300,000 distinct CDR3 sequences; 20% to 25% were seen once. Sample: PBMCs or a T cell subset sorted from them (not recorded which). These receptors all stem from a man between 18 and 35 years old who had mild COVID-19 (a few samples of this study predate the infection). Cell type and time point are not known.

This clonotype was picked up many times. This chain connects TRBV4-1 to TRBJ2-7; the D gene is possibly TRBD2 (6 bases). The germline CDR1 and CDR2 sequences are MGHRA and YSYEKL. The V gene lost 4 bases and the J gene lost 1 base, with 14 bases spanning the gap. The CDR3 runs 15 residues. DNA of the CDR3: TGCGCCAGCAGCCCTCTTTGGCGGGGATCCTACGAGCAGTACTTC. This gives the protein CASSPLWRGSYEQYF.

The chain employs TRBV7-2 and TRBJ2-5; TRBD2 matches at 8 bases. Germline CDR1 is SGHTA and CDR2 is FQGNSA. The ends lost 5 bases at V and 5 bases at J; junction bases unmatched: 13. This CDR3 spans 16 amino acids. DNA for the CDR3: TGTGCCAGCAGCCCCCGGAGTAGCGGGGTTGGGGAGACCCAGTACTTC. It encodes CASSPRSSGVGETQYF.

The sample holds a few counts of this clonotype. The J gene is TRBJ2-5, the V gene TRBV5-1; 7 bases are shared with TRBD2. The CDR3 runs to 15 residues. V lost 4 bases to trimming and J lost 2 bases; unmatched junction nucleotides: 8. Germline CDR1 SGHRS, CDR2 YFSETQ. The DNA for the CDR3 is TGCGCCAGCAGCCTGGCGGGGGAGCAACAAGAGACCCAGTACTTC. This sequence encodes CASSLAGEQQETQYF.

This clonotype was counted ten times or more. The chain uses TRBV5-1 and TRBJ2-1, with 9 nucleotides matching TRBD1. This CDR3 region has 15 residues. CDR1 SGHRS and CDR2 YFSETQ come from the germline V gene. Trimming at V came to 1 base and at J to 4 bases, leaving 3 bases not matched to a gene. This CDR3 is CASSLYGQGYNEQFF. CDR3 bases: TGCGCCAGCAGCTTGTACGGACAGGGGTACAATGAGCAGTTCTTC. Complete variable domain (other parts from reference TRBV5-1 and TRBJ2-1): KAGVTQTPRYLIKTRGQQVTLSCSPISGHRSVSWYQQTPGQGLQFLFEYFSETQRNKGNFPGRFSGRQFSNSRSEMNVSTLELGDSALYLCASSLYGQGYNEQFFGPGTRLTVL.

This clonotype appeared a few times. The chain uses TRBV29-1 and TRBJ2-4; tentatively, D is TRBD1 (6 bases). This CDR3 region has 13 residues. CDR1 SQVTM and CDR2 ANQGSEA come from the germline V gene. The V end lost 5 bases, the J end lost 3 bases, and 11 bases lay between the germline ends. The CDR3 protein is CSVTPGVKNIQYF. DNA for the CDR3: TGCAGCGTTACCCCAGGGGTCAAAAACATTCAGTACTTC.

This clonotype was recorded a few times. The chain's CDR3 is CASSEIVGTSGGIQYF. The DNA of the CDR3 is TGCGCCAGCAGCGAAATTGTTGGGACTAGCGGGGGCATTCAGTACTTC. The chain combines TRBV5-1 with TRBJ2-4; 14 positions match TRBD2. The CDR3 covers 16 residues. J gave up 9 bases and V 4 bases, and 9 bases lay outside the gene matches. CDR1 is SGHRS, CDR2 YFSETQ, per germline.

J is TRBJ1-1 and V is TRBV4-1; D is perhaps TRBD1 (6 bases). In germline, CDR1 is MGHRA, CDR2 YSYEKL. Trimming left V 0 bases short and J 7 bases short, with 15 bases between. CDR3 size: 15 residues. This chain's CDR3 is CASSQEDDRWGEAFF. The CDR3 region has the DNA TGCGCCAGCAGCCAAGAGGATGACAGGTGGGGTGAAGCTTTCTTT.

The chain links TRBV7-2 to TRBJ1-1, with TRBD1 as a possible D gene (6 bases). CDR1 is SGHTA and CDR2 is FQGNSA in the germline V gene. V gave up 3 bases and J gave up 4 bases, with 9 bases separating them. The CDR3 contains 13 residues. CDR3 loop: CASSFHRATEAFF. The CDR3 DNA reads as TGTGCCAGCAGCTTTCACAGGGCCACTGAAGCTTTCTTT.

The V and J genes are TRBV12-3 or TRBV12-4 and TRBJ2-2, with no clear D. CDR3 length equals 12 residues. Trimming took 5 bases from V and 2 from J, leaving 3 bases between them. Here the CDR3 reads CASSDNTGELFF. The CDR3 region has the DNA TGTGCCAGCAGTGACAACACCGGGGAGCTGTTTTTT.

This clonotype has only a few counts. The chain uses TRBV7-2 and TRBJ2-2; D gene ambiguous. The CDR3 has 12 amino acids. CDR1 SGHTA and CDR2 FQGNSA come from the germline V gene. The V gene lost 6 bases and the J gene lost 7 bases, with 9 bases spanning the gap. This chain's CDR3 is CASSSNSGELFF. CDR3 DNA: TGTGCCAGCAGTTCTAATAGCGGGGAGCTGTTTTTT. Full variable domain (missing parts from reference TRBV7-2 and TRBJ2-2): GAGVSQSPSNKVTEKGKDVELRCDPISGHTALYWYRQSLGQGLEFLIYFQGNSAPDKSGLPSDRFSAERTGGSVSTLTIQRTQQEDSAVYLCASSSNSGELFFGEGSRLTVL.

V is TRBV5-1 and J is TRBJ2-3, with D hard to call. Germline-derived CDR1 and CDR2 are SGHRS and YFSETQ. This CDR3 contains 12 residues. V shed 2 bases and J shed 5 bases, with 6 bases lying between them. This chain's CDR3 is CASSFSLDTQYF. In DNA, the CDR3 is TGCGCCAGCAGCTTTTCCCTAGATACGCAGTATTTT.

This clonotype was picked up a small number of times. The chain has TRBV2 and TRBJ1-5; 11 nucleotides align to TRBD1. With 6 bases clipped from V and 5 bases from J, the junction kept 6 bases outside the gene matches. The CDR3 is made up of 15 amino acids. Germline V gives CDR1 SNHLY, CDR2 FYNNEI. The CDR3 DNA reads TGTGCCAGCAGGCCGGGACAGGGGGTTTATCAGCCCCAGCATTTT. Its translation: CASRPGQGVYQPQHF.

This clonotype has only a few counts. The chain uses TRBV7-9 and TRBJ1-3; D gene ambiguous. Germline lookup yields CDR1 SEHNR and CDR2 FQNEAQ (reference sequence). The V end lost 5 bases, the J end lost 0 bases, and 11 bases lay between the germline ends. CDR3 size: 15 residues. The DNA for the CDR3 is TGTGCCAGCAGCCGGTTGCTTATCTCTGGAAACACCATATATTTT. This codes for CASSRLLISGNTIYF.

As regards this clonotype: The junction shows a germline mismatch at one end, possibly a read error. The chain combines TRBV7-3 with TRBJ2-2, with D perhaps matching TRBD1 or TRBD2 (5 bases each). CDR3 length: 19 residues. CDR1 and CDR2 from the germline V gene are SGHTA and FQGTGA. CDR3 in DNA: TGTGCCAGCAGCTTACGAGATCGGGGCAGCACTACAAACACCGGTGAGCTGTTTTTT. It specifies CASSLRDRGSTTNTGELFF.

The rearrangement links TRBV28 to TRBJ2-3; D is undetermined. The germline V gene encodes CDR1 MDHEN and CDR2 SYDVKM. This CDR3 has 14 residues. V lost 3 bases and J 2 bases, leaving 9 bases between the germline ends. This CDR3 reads CASSFRVTTDTQYF. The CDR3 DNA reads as TGTGCCAGCAGTTTTCGGGTTACCACAGATACGCAGTATTTT.

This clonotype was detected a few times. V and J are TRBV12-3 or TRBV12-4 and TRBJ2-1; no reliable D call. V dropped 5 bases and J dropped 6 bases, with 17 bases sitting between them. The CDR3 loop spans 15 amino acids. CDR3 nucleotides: TGTGCCAGCAGTCCCGAACGTCCCGGGTTCAATGAGCAGTTCTTC. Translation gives CASSPERPGFNEQFF.

CDR3: CASSLSDRSYGYTF. CDR3 sequence (DNA): TGTGCCAGCAGCCTATCCGACAGGAGCTATGGCTACACCTTC. The chain joins TRBV7-9 to TRBJ1-2, with D perhaps TRBD1 (6 bases). Trimming pared 5 bases from V and 4 bases from J, leaving 14 bases between. This CDR3 is built from 14 residues. CDR1 is SEHNR and CDR2 is FQNEAQ in the germline V gene (reference sequence).

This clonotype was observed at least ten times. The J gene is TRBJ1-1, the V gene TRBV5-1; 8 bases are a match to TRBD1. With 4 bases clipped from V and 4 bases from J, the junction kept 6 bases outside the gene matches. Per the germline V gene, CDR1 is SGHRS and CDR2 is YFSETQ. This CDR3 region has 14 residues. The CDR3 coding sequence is TGCGCCAGCAGCCAGGACAGGGTGGGCACTGAAGCTTTCTTT. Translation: CASSQDRVGTEAFF.

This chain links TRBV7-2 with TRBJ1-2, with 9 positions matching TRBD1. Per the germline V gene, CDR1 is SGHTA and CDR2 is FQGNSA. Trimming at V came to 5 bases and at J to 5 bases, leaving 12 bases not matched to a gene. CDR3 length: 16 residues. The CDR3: CASSPAGTGKRYGYTF. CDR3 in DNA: TGTGCCAGCAGCCCAGCCGGGACAGGGAAGAGGTATGGCTACACCTTC. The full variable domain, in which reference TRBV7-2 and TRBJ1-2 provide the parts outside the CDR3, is GAGVSQSPSNKVTEKGKDVELRCDPISGHTALYWYRQSLGQGLEFLIYFQGNSAPDKSGLPSDRFSAERTGGSVSTLTIQRTQQEDSAVYLCASSPAGTGKRYGYTFGSGTRLTVV.

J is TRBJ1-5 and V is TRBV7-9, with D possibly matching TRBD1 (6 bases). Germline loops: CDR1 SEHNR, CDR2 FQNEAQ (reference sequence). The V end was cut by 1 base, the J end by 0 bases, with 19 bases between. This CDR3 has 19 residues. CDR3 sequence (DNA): TGTGCCAGCAGCTTAGTCGGGGCGGGGGGCCTACATAGCAATCAGCCCCAGCATTTT. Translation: CASSLVGAGGLHSNQPQHF.

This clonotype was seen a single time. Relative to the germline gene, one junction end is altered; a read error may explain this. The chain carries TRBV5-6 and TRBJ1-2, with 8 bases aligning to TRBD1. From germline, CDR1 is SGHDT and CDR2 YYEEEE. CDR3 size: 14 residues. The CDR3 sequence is CASSLDRAIYGYTF. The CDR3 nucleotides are TGTGCCAGCAGTTTGGACAGGGCCATCTATGGCTACACCTTC.

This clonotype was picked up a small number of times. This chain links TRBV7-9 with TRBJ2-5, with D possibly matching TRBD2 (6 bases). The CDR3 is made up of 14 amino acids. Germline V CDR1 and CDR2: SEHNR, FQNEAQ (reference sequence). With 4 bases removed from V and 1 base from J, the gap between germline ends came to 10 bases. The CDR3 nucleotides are TGTGCCAGCAGCTACCGCGGGGCCCAAGAGACCCAGTACTTC. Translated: CASSYRGAQETQYF.

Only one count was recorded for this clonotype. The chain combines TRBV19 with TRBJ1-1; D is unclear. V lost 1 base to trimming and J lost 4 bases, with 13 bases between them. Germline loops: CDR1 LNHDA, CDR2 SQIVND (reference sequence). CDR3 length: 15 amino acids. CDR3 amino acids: CASSIGPRYGTEAFF. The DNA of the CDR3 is TGTGCCAGTAGTATAGGACCCCGGTATGGCACTGAAGCTTTCTTT.

CDR3 loop: CASSYLITGEKLFF. In DNA, the CDR3 is TGTGCCAGCAGTTACTTAATAACAGGAGAAAAACTGTTTTTT. The chain joins TRBV6-2 or TRBV6-3 to TRBJ1-4; perhaps TRBD1 as D (5 bases). The CDR3 has 14 residues. Trimming removed 1 base from V and 8 bases from J, with 11 bases in between. The germline CDR1 and CDR2 sequences are MNHEY and SVGEGT.

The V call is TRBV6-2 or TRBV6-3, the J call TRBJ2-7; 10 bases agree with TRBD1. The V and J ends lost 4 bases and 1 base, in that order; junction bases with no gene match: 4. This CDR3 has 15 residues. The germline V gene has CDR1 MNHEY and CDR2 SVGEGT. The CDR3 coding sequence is TGTGCCAGCAGTTCCTGGGACAGGGGTTCCTACGAGCAGTACGTC. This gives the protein CASSSWDRGSYEQYV.